This TCR beta chain was obtained from a study of T cells after yellow fever vaccination. Study conclusions and caveats: Researchers cautioned that FACS-sorted repertoires could harbor abundant clonotypes contaminating from the bulk population. Peaking faster, on day 5 versus 15, the secondary response was nonetheless weaker.

One entry per CDR3 protein, called by TCRdb with MiXCR from the 5' RACE reads. This table holds hundreds of thousands of distinct CDR3 sequences, more than 9% found once. In regard to this clonotype: The antigen remains undetermined.

The germline V gene has CDR1 MDHEN and CDR2 SYDVKM. J gave up 4 bases and V 6 bases, and 20 bases lay outside the gene matches. The length of the CDR3 is 20 residues. This rearrangement joins TRBV28 to TRBJ2-3, with 12 bases identical to TRBD2. This TCR came from a man aged 25-45 years who received the YFV17D yellow fever vaccine. The sample here was PBMCs, taken on the day of the yellow fever booster vaccination. For the CDR3, the DNA is TGTGCCAGCAGGTCGCAGGGGGAAGCTAGCGGGAGGGCCGGTCCAGATACGCAGTATTTT. This gives the protein CASRSQGEASGRAGPDTQYF.